What follows is one TCR beta chain and its context. This clone appeared a few times. The target of this receptor is not known. It has no much larger one-base neighbor in the sample; base qualities were not kept. From its cysteine to its phenylalanine, the CDR3 spans 15 amino acids. Just CDR3 DNA is preserved here, 45 bases in frame from base 1. Compared with germline, V lacks 2 bases and J lacks 1 base; bases without a gene match: 7. In the germline V gene (reference sequence), CDR1 corresponds to GTSNPN and CDR2 to SVGIG. At diagnosis, peripheral blood, uninvolved tumor-adjacent lung and tumor were collected and were preserved as a mix of fresh-frozen and FFPE material. This record belongs to a study of T cells in localized non-small cell lung cancer (dated by TCRdb to between 2020 and 2021). About the full investigation: The study analyzed T cell repertoires of 200 to 250 early-stage NSCLC patients, comparing tumors and uninvolved tumor-adjacent lungs. The cohort was made up of 200 to 250 treatment-naive NSCLC patients whose localized lung tumors had been resected. A mean age of 66.3 years was recorded for the NSCLC patients, of whom 129 were male and more than 85 were female.

The immunoSEQ Assay was used to sequence TCR beta CDR3 regions from DNA. In the authors' own workflow: T cell density was computed as TCR beta template counts normalized to usable DNA estimated by amplifying housekeeping genes. Using the preseqR package, richness was estimated by extrapolating to 120,000 templates for tissue samples and 400,000 templates for PBMC samples. Clonality was taken to be one minus Pielou's evenness. Tissue-enriched TCRs were identified through differential abundance testing performed on productive amino-acid clonotypes, with a minimum total count of 5 and an alpha of 0.1. Repertoire overlap between compartments was quantified with the Jaccard Index and Morisita Overlap Index. GLIPH grouped TCR beta CDR3s together with public tetramer-defined viral CDR3s, and a viral motif had to include at least three viral sequences and show V-gene enrichment. This is the immuneACCESS table as TCRdb keeps it, with only in-frame sequences that have V and J called. A part of the clones is gone; compared with another copy, unresolved V genes explain less than half, and the rest is unexplained. Clone size and the V and J calls come from that table; the DNA yielded D and trimming. Recorded for this sample are 3,000 to 4,500 clones; around 30% of them occurred a single time. 8.5% of the sample rests with the top ten.

The paper's findings and limits, for the study overall: Of the top 100 tumor clones, a median of roughly 53 were detected in paired uninvolved adjacent lung; around 30 were also among that lung's top 100. Multi-region tumor sequencing was not performed, so intratumor heterogeneity could not be excluded. Higher blood T cell density associated with longer overall survival, while higher adjacent-lung clonality associated with shorter survival. Uninvolved tumor-adjacent lung showed the highest T cell clonality, higher than tumor, which suggests more focused antigenic responses in the adjacent lung. Because the study design was exploratory, TCR variables were selected using unadjusted p-values without false-discovery rate correction.

The source is a man between 35 and 75 years old with stage I lung adenocarcinoma. The rearranged chain carries TRBV30 and TRBJ1-1; 7 central bases correspond to TRBD1. Source: lung tumor tissue, taken before any cancer treatment. The nucleotides are TGTGCCTGGAGTCTAACCGGGACAGCGAACACTGAAGCTTTCTTT. Translated, this is CAWSLTGTANTEAFF.